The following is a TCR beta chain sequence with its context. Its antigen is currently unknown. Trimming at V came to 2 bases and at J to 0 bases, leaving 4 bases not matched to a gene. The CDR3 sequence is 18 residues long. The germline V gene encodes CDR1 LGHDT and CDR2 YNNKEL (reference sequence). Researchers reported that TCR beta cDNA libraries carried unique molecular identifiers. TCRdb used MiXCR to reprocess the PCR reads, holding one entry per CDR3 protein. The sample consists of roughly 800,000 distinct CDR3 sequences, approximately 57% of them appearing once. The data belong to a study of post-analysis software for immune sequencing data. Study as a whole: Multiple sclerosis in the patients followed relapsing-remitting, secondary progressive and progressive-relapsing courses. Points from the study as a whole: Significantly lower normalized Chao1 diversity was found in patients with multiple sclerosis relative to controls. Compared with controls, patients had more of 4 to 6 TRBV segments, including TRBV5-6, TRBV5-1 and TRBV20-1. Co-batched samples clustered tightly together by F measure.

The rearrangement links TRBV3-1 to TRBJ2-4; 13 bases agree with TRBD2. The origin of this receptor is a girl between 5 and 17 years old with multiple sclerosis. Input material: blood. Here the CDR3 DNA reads TGTGCCAGCAGCCAAAGAGGGACTAGCGGGATAGCCAAAAACATTCAGTACTTC. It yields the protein CASSQRGTSGIAKNIQYF.